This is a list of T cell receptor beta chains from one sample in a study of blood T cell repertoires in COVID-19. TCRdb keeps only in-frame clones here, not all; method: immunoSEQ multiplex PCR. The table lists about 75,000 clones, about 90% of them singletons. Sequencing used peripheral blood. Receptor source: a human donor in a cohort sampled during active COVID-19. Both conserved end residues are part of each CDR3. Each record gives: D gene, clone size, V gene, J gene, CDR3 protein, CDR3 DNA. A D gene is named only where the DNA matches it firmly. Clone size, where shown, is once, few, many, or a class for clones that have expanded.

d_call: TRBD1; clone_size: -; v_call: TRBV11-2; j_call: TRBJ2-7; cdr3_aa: CASSFRQGANEQYF; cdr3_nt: TGTGCCAGCAGCTTCCGACAGGGGGCTAACGAGCAGTACTTC
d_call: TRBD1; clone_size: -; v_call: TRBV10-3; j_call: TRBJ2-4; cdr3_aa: CAISGVDRGIQYF; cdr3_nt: TGTGCCATCAGTGGGGTCGACAGGGGCATTCAGTACTTC
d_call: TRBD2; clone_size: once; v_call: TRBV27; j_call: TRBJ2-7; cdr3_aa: CASRDRGDEQYF; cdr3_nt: TGTGCCAGCAGGGACCGGGGGGACGAGCAGTACTTC
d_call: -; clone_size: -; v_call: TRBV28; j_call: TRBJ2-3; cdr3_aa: CASSPPEAGTDTQYF; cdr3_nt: TGTGCCAGCAGTCCGCCCGAAGCGGGCACAGATACGCAGTATTTT
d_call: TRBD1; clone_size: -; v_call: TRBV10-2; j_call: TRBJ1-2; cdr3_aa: CASSWDRKANYGYTF; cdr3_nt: TGCGCCAGCAGTTGGGACAGGAAAGCTAACTATGGCTACACCTTC
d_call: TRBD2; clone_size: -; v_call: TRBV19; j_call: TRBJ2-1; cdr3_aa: CASRGLAGRYLDNEQFF; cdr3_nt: TGTGCCAGCCGCGGACTAGCGGGAAGGTATTTAGACAATGAGCAGTTCTTC
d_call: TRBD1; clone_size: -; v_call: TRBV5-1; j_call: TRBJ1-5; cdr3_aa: CASKPGQGINQPQHF; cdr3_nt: TGCGCCAGCAAACCGGGACAGGGTATCAATCAGCCCCAGCATTTT
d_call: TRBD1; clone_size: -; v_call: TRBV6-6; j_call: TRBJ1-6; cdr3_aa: CASSMTGAYNSPLHF; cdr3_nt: TGTGCCAGCAGTATGACAGGGGCCTATAATTCACCCCTCCACTTT
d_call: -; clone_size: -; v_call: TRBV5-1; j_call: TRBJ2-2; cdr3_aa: CASSSKAVSGELFF; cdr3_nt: TGCGCCAGCAGCTCGAAAGCCGTATCCGGGGAGCTGTTTTTT
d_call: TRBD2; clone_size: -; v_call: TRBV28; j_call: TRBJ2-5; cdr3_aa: CASSEAGRDQETQYF; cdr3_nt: TGTGCCAGCAGTGAAGCGGGGAGGGATCAAGAGACCCAGTACTTC
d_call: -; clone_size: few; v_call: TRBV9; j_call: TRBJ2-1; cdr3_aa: CASSINSNNEQFF; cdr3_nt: TGTGCCAGCAGCATAAACTCTAACAATGAGCAGTTCTTC
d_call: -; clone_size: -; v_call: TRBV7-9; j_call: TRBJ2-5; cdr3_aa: CASSRGSYQETQYF; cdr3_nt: TGTGCCAGCAGCCGAGGGTCTTACCAAGAGACCCAGTACTTC
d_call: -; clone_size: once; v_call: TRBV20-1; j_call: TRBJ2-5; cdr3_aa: CSARDSVTQYF; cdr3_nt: TGCAGTGCTAGAGATTCGGTGACCCAGTACTTC
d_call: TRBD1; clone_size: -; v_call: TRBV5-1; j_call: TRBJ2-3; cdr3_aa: CASSLDGQGRSDTQYF; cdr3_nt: TGCGCCAGCAGCCTTGATGGACAGGGGAGGTCAGATACGCAGTATTTT
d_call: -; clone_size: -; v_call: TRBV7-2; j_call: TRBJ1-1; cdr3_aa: CASSLGSLMNTEAFF; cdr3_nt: TGTGCCAGCAGCTTAGGCTCACTTATGAACACTGAAGCTTTCTTT
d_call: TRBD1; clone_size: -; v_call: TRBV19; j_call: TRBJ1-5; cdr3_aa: CASGPPGQSNQPQHF; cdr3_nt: TGTGCCAGTGGGCCTCCGGGACAGAGCAATCAGCCCCAGCATTTT
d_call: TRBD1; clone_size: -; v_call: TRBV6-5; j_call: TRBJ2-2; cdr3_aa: CASSPTGDTGELFF; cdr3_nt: TGTGCCAGCAGTCCGACAGGGGACACCGGGGAGCTGTTTTTT
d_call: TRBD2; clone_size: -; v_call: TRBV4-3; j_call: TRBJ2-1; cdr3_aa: CASSQDGRGGFANEQFF; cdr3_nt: TGCGCCAGCAGCCAAGATGGGCGGGGGGGATTTGCCAATGAGCAGTTCTTC
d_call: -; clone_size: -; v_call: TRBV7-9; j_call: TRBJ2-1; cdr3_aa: CASSLAPGYNEQFF; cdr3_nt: TGTGCCAGCAGCTTAGCCCCAGGTTACAATGAGCAGTTCTTC
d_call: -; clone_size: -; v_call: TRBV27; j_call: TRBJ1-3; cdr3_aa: CASSLSPRGGNTIYF; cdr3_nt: TGTGCCAGCAGTTTATCCCCCAGGGGCGGAAACACCATATATTTT
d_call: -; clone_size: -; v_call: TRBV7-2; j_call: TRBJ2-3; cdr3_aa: CASSQQGLGTDTQYF; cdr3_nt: TGTGCCAGCAGCCAACAGGGTCTGGGCACAGATACGCAGTATTTT
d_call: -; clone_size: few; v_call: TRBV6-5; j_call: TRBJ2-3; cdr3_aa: CASSPRASREDTQYF; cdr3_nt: TGTGCCAGCTCCCCTCGGGCAAGTCGGGAGGATACGCAGTATTTT
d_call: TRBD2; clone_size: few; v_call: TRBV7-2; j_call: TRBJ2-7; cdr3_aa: CASSLKRESSYEQYF; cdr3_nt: TGTGCCAGCAGCTTAAAGCGGGAGAGCTCCTACGAGCAGTACTTC
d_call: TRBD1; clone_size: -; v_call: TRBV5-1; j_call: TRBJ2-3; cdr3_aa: CASSLFGGQGGTDTQYF; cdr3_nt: TGCGCCAGCAGCCTCTTTGGAGGACAGGGGGGGACAGATACGCAGTATTTT
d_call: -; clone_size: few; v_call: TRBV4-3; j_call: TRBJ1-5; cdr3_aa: CASSQEFLPNQPQHF; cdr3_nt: TGCGCCAGCAGCCAAGAGTTCCTTCCGAATCAGCCCCAGCATTTT
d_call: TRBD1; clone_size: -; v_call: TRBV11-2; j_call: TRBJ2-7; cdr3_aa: CASSSWRQGDEQYF; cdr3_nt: TGTGCCAGCAGCTCCTGGCGACAGGGCGACGAGCAGTACTTC
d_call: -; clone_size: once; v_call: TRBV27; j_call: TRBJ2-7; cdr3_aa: CASSRDGVYEQYF; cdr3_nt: TGTGCCAGCAGCCGAGACGGAGTCTACGAGCAGTACTTC
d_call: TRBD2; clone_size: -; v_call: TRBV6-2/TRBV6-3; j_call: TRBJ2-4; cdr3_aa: CASRLAGKNIQYF; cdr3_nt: TGTGCCAGCCGCCTAGCGGGGAAAAACATTCAGTACTTC
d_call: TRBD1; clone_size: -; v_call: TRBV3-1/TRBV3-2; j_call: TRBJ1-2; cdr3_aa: CASSQMDRVYGYTF; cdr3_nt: TGTGCCAGCAGCCAAATGGACAGGGTCTATGGCTACACCTTC
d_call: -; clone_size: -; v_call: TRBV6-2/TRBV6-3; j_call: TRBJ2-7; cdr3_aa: CASSSGLNYEQYF; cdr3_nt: TGTGCCAGCAGTTCAGGACTAAACTACGAGCAGTACTTC
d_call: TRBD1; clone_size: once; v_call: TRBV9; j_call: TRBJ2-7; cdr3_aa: CASSVGQGIQYEQYF; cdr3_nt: TGTGCCAGCAGCGTTGGACAGGGGATTCAGTACGAGCAGTACTTC
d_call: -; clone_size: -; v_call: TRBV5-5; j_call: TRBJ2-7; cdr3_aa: CASSLYEMREQYF; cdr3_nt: TGTGCCAGCAGCCTATATGAGATGAGGGAGCAGTACTTC
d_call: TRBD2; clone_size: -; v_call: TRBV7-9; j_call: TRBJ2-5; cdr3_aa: CASTYGVSGARGETQYF; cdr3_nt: TGTGCCAGCACCTACGGGGTTAGCGGGGCACGCGGGGAGACCCAGTACTTC
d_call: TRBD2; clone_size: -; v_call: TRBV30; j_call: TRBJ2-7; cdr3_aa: CAWISRLAGSHEQYF; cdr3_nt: TGTGCCTGGATTTCACGGTTAGCGGGAAGCCACGAGCAGTACTTC
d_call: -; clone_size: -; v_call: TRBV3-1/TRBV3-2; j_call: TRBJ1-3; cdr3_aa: CASSPLRSGNTIYF; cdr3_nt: TGTGCCAGCAGCCCACTTCGGTCTGGAAACACCATATATTTT
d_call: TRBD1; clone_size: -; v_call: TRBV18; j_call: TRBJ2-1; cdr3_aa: CASSPVPGQGYNEQFF; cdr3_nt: TGTGCCAGCTCACCTGTACCGGGACAGGGATACAATGAGCAGTTCTTC
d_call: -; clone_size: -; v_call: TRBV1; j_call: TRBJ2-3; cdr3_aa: CTSSQVLAGFTDTQYF; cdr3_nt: TGCACCAGCAGCCAAGTACTAGCGGGGTTCACAGATACGCAGTATTTT
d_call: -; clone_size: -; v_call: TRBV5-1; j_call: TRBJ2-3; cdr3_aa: CASSLYRETDTQYF; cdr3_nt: TGCGCCAGCAGCTTGTACCGGGAAACAGATACGCAGTATTTT
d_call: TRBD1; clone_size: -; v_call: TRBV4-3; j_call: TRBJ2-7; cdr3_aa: CASSQTPGQGSEQYF; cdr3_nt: TGCGCCAGCAGCCAAACGCCGGGACAGGGGTCCGAGCAGTACTTC
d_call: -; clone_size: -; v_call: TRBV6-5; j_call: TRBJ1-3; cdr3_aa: CASRADSGNTIYF; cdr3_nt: TGTGCCAGCAGGGCAGACTCTGGAAACACCATATATTTT
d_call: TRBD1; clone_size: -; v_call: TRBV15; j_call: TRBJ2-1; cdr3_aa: CATSRDPGQGNNEQFF; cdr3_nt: TGTGCCACCAGCAGAGATCCAGGACAGGGAAACAATGAGCAGTTCTTC
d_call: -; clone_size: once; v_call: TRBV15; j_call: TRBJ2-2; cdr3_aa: CATSRADRYTGELFF; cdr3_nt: TGTGCCACCAGCAGAGCCGACAGATACACCGGGGAGCTGTTTTTT
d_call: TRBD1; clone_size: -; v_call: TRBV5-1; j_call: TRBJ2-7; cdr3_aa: CASSAQGVRYEQYF; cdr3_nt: TGCGCCAGCAGCGCCCAGGGGGTCCGCTACGAGCAGTACTTC
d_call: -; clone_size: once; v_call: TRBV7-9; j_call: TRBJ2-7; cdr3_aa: CASSQGLLSYEQYF; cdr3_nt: TGTGCCAGCAGCCAGGGACTTCTCTCCTACGAGCAGTACTTC
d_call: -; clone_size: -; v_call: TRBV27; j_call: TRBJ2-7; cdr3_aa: CASSFSGARGYEQYF; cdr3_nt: TGTGCCAGCAGTTTTTCAGGGGCGAGGGGCTACGAGCAGTACTTC
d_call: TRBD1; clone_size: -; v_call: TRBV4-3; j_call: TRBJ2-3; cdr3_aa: CASSQTGGSDTQYF; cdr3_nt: TGCGCCAGCAGCCAGACAGGGGGCTCAGATACGCAGTATTTT
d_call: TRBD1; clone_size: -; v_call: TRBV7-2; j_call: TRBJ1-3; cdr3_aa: CASIPQGGIAGNTIYF; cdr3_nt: TGTGCCAGCATTCCCCAGGGGGGAATCGCGGGAAACACCATATATTTT
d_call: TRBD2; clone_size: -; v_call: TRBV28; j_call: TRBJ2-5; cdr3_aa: CASSLLAGDGETQYF; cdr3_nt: TGTGCCAGCAGTTTATTGGCGGGAGATGGGGAGACCCAGTACTTC
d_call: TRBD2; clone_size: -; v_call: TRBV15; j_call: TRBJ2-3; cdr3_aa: CATSRSLAGGPGTDTQYF; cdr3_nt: TGTGCCACCAGCAGATCCTTAGCGGGAGGGCCGGGCACAGATACGCAGTATTTT
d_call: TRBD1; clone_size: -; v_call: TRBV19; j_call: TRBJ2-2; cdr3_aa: CASRGTGSNTGELFF; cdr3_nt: TGTGCCAGTAGGGGGACAGGGTCGAACACCGGGGAGCTGTTTTTT
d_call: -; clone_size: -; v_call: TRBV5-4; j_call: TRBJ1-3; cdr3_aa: CASSLDRYIGNTIYF; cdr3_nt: TGTGCCAGCAGCTTGGACAGATACATTGGAAACACCATATATTTT
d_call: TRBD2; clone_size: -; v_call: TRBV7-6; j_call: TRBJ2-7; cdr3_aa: CASSPTSGSGEQYF; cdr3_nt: TGTGCCAGCAGCCCGACTAGCGGGAGTGGTGAGCAGTACTTC
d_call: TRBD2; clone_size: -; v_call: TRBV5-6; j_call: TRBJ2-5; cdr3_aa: CASSWGLAGGRDQYF; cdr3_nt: TGTGCCAGCAGCTGGGGACTAGCGGGGGGGCGAGACCAGTACTTC